These T cell receptor beta chains were read from a single sample in a study of blood T cells in healthy people across ages. MiXCR was run by TCRdb on the 5' RACE reads, yielding one entry per CDR3 protein. The sample records over 750,000 distinct CDR3 sequences, approximately 25% being singletons. This sample was also put to use in a study of T cells of mothers and their children.

Sequenced input: blood. The receptors shown here come from a boy younger than 18 in good health. Both conserved end residues are part of each CDR3. Fields, in order: D gene, V gene, J gene, clone size, CDR3 protein, CDR3 DNA. D genes are given only for firm matches. Clone size is shown for a subset of rows, as once, few, many or a class of expanded clone.

>TRBD2|TRBV28|TRBJ2-7|NA
CASSLGPGLVGEQYF
TGTGCCAGCAGTTTAGGGCCGGGACTAGTAGGCGAGCAGTACTTC
>NA|TRBV11-2|TRBJ2-3|NA
CASRTDSADTQYF
TGTGCCAGCAGAACAGACTCCGCGGATACGCAGTATTTT
>NA|TRBV28|TRBJ1-5|few
CASSRYTGIEGNQPQHF
TGTGCCAGCAGTCGCTACACAGGGATAGAGGGCAATCAGCCCCAGCATTTT
>NA|TRBV7-3|TRBJ1-6|few
CASSLKPPGGSPLHF
TGTGCCAGCAGCTTAAAGCCGCCGGGGGGTTCACCCCTCCACTTT
>NA|TRBV4-1|TRBJ2-5|NA
CASSQFGALGQETQYF
TGCGCCAGCAGCCAATTTGGGGCGTTGGGACAAGAGACCCAGTACTTC
>TRBD2|TRBV27|TRBJ2-5|few
CASSFGAGVLQETQYF
TGTGCCAGCAGTTTTGGGGCGGGGGTCCTCCAAGAGACCCAGTACTTC
>NA|TRBV29-1|TRBJ2-5|few
CSQGPSQETQYF
TGCAGTCAGGGACCGTCTCAAGAGACCCAGTACTTC
>TRBD1|TRBV27|TRBJ2-5|NA
CASSYTGGQGETQYF
TGTGCCAGCAGTTACACAGGGGGCCAGGGAGAGACCCAGTACTTC
>NA|TRBV12-3/TRBV12-4|TRBJ2-1|NA
CASSPVAYNEQFF
TGTGCCAGCAGCCCCGTGGCTTACAATGAGCAGTTCTTC
>NA|TRBV29-1|TRBJ2-1|few
CSAQGFSYNEQFF
TGCAGCGCCCAGGGTTTCTCCTACAATGAGCAGTTCTTC
>NA|TRBV29-1|TRBJ2-1|NA
CSVGGGMDNEQFF
TGCAGCGTTGGAGGGGGGATGGACAATGAGCAGTTCTTC